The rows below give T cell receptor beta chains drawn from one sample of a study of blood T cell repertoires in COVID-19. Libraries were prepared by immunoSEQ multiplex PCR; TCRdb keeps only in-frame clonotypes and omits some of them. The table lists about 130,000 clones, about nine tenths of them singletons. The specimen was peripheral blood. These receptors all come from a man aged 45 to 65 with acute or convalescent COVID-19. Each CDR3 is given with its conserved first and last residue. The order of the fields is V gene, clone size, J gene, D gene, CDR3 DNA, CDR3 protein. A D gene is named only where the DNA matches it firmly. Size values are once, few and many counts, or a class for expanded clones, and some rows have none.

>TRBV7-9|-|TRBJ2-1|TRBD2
TGTGCCAGCAGCTTTATGGGCGGGAGGGAGGATGAGCAGTTCTTC
CASSFMGGREDEQFF
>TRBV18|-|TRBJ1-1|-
TGTGCCAGCTCACTGACCAGGGGGAACACTGAAGCTTTCTTT
CASSLTRGNTEAFF
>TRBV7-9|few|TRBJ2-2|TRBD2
TGTGCCAGCAGCTCCTCCGGGACTAGAGACACCGGGGAGCTGTTTTTT
CASSSSGTRDTGELFF
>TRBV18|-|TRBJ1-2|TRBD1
TGTGCCAGCTCACCGGTAGCGACAGGGCTGGAAAACTATGGCTACACCTTC
CASSPVATGLENYGYTF
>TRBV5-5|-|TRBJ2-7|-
TGTGCCAGCAGCTTGGACGGCAGCGCGTACGAGCAGTACTTC
CASSLDGSAYEQYF
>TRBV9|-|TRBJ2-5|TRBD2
TGTGCCAGTGCAGCGGGAGGGTTGTACCAAGAGACCCAGTACTTC
CASAAGGLYQETQYF
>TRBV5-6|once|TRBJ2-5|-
TGTGCCAGCAGCTTGAGGATTCTCGGCGGGGAGACCCAGTACTTC
CASSLRILGGETQYF
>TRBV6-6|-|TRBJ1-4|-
TGTGCCAGCAGTTTCGTAACAGGGATAAGAAGGGAAAAACTGTTTTTT
CASSFVTGIRREKLFF
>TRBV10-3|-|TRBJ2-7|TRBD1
TGTGCCATCAGTGTTGACAGGGCCTCCTACGAGCAGTACTTC
CAISVDRASYEQYF
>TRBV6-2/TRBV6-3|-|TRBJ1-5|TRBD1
TGTGCCAGCAGTAGGACAGGGGGTCGCCAGTGGCCCCAGCATTTT
CASSRTGGRQWPQHF
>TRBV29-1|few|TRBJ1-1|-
TGCAGCGCGGACAGATCTCTTTCCGGCACTGAAGCTTTCTTT
CSADRSLSGTEAFF
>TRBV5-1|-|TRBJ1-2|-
TGCGCCAGCAGCTTCGAGGGCTTGCACTATGGCTACACCTTC
CASSFEGLHYGYTF
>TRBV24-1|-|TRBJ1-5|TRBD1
TGTGCCACCAGTGCTCCAGGGGGAAGCAATCAGCCCCAGCATTTT
CATSAPGGSNQPQHF